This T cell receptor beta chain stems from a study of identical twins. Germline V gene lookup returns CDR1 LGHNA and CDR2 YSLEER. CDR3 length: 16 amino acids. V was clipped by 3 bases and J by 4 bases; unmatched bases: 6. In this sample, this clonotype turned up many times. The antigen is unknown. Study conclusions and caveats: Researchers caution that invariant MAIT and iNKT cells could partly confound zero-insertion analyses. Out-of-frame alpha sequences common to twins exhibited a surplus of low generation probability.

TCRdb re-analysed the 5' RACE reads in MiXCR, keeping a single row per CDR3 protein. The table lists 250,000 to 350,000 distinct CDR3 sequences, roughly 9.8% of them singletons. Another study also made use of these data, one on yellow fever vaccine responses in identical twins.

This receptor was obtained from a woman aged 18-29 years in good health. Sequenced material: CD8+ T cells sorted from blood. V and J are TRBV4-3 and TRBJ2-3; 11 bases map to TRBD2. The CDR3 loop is CASSQILAGGPDTQYF. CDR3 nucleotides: TGCGCCAGCAGCCAGATCTTAGCGGGAGGGCCAGATACGCAGTATTTT.